The source of this T cell receptor beta chain is a study of OX40 agonist ivuxolimab in advanced cancers. Describing the broader study: The costimulatory receptor OX40 (CD134) was targeted by ivuxolimab, a fully human IgG2 agonistic monoclonal antibody. Intravenous ivuxolimab was administered to patients every 2 weeks at six dose levels: 0.01, 0.1, 0.3, 1.5, 3 and 10 mg/kg. Of the approximately 50 patients in dose escalation, 19 had hepatocellular carcinoma, roughly 15 had melanoma, 9 had renal cell carcinoma and 9 had head and neck cancer. In the dose-escalation cohort, 70% to 85% of patients were male, and the mean age was around 65 years with a range of about 20 to 80. Prior anti-PD-1, anti-PD-L1 or anti-CTLA-4 therapy was permitted, and checkpoint inhibitors had been received by roughly two fifths of dose-escalation patients. Partial responses were achieved by three dose-escalation patients, of whom one had hepatocellular carcinoma and two had cutaneous melanoma. The purpose of peripheral TCRbeta sequencing was to test whether ivuxolimab changed TCR sequence diversity and led to clonal T-cell expansion. The monotherapy dose-escalation portion (N ≈ 50 patients) of the phase I ivuxolimab trial is reported in the paper. The research as a whole found: After ivuxolimab, CD8+ T cells had more expanded clones than CD4+ T cells on average. Which antigens the clonally expanded peripheral T cells were specific for was not determined. Low levels of normalized T-cell clonal expansion were also seen in some nonresponding patients. Clonal expansion of both CD4+ and CD8+ blood T cells was observed from baseline to week 6 at doses 0.1 to 3.0 mg/kg. In the 0.1-3.0 mg/kg groups, partial responders had among the lowest normalized peripheral clonal expansion, particularly in CD8+ T cells.

Genomic DNA was isolated from the sorted cells so that the TCRbeta CDR3 region could be sequenced. The immunoSEQ Assay was used for sequencing of TCRbeta CDR3 regions. TCRdb stores this immuneACCESS table with in-frame sequences only. Part of the clones is absent; in the studies checked, under half of the shortfall reflects unresolved V genes, and no reason is known for the rest. Counted in this sample were 42,000 or so clones; 85% to 90% of them appeared once. Approximately 5% of the sample belongs to the ten largest clones. From a lookup of the germline V gene, CDR1 and CDR2 are SGHAT and FQNNGV. At the junction V is shortened by 5 bases and J by 4 bases; bases outside the gene matches: 10. The cysteine opens and the phenylalanine closes a CDR3 of 15 amino acids. Solely the CDR3 DNA is kept, with 45 bases framed from the first base. Patients with a history of autoimmune disease or receiving systemic immunosuppression were excluded from the trial. In every dose cohort, peripheral blood was drawn for TCR sequencing at baseline, cycle 4 day 1, and cycle 7 day 1. The samples were drawn from a first-in-human, open-label, multicenter phase I dose-escalation trial of ivuxolimab. Adults with locally advanced or metastatic head and neck squamous cell, hepatocellular, melanoma or renal cell carcinoma were enrolled in the trial. CD4+ and CD8+ T cells were sorted separately from peripheral blood before TCR sequencing.

Notes on this clone: No antigen is known for it. The input lacks base qualities; no much larger clone sits a single base away.

The rearrangement joined TRBV11-2 to TRBJ1-2; 7 bases in between match TRBD1. The specimen was CD4+ or CD8+ T cells sorted from blood, collected in a trial of the OX40 agonist ivuxolimab. The source of this sequence is an adult with an advanced solid tumor such as melanoma, head and neck, liver or kidney cancer. The CDR3 reads as follows: CASSPSRGLSYGYTF. The nucleotide sequence reads as follows: TGTGCCAGCAGCCCGAGTAGGGGGCTTAGCTATGGCTACACCTTC.